This passage covers 2 T cell receptor beta chains from one sample sequenced in a study of molecular identifiers for immune sequencing clone quantification. Via MiXCR, TCRdb re-called the PCR reads, giving one row per CDR3 protein. The table has some 680,000 distinct CDR3 sequences, roughly 27% seen once. The sample taken for sequencing was naive CD8+ T cells from blood, with Jurkat cell RNA spiked in. Regarding subset: FACS-sorted CD8+CD4-CCR7+CD45RA+ naive T cells. Receptors originate from a human donor in good health. Some libraries in this study had Jurkat cell RNA spiked in.

This clonotype was detected many times. The V call is TRBV7-9, the J call TRBJ2-3, with D possibly matching TRBD1 (6 bases). The germline V and J ends were trimmed by 2 bases and 6 bases, with 21 bases remaining between them. Germline values: CDR1 SEHNR, CDR2 FQNEAQ (reference sequence). This CDR3 has 17 residues. In nucleotides, the CDR3 is TGTGCCAGCAGCTTACCGGAGACAGGCCCCGATGACGATACGCAGTATTTT. This translates into CASSLPETGPDDDTQYF.

This clonotype was observed many times. V gene TRBV7-9 combines with J gene TRBJ2-7; D remains unclear. CDR1 and CDR2 from the germline V gene are SEHNR and FQNEAQ (reference sequence). Trimming stripped 4 bases from V and 4 bases from J, with 14 bases between. The CDR3 has 14 amino acids. CDR3 coding DNA: TGTGCCAGCAGCTCCCGCAAGGGTGGGTACGAGCAGTACTTC. Its translation: CASSSRKGGYEQYF. Looking up the rest from reference TRBV7-9 and TRBJ2-7 gives the full variable domain: DTGVSQNPRHKITKRGQNVTFRCDPISEHNRLYWYRQTLGQGPEFLTYFQNEAQLEKSRLLSDRFSAERPKGSFSTLEIQRTEQGDSAMYLCASSSRKGGYEQYFGPGTRLTVT.